Listed here are 27 T cell receptor beta chains from one sample, sequenced in a study of response to subunit inactivated influenza vaccine. From the RT-PCR reads, TCRdb called clonotypes with MiXCR, one entry per CDR3 protein. The sample contains about 620,000 distinct CDR3 sequences, about 10% of which appear only once. This same sample was also part of a study on T cells expressing NK-cell markers. As that study records: Synthesis of TCR beta cDNA relied on 5'RACE template switching carrying UMIs.

The source was PBMCs from blood, collected on the day of vaccination. All receptors come from a middle-aged man who received an inactivated influenza vaccine.

This clonotype was seen more than once but under ten times. This sequence joins TRBV4-2 and TRBJ1-2; possibly TRBD1 for D (5 bases). Germline loops: CDR1 LGHNA, CDR2 YNFKEQ. Trimming left V 4 bases short and J 0 bases short, with 12 bases between. This CDR3 is 15 amino acids long. CDR3 sequence: CASSRPTTANYGYTF. For the CDR3, the DNA is TGTGCCAGCAGCCGGCCCACGACAGCTAACTATGGCTACACCTTC.

This clonotype was detected a few times. The chain couples TRBV4-2 to TRBJ2-3, with D possibly matching TRBD2 (6 bases). The CDR3 has 16 amino acids. The V end was cut by 5 bases, the J end by 1 base, with 16 bases between. Germline V gives CDR1 LGHNA, CDR2 YNFKEQ. The CDR3 protein is CASSFGGVAGTDTQYF. The CDR3 coding sequence is TGTGCCAGCAGCTTTGGAGGGGTCGCGGGCACAGATACGCAGTATTTT.

In this sample, this clonotype turned up a few times. This chain joins TRBV7-2 and TRBJ2-3; the D call may be TRBD1 or TRBD2 (5 bases each). Germline lookup yields CDR1 SGHTA and CDR2 FQGNSA. The CDR3 loop spans 19 amino acids. Trimming cost V 0 bases and J 2 bases, with 21 bases left between them. The CDR3 protein is CASSLAGGRGTILTDTQYF. The CDR3 DNA reads as TGTGCCAGCAGCTTAGCTGGGGGTCGCGGCACGATCCTCACAGATACGCAGTATTTT. The full variable domain, rest sourced from reference TRBV7-2 and TRBJ2-3, is GAGVSQSPSNKVTEKGKDVELRCDPISGHTALYWYRQSLGQGLEFLIYFQGNSAPDKSGLPSDRFSAERTGGSVSTLTIQRTQQEDSAVYLCASSLAGGRGTILTDTQYFGPGTRLTVL.

The V gene is TRBV5-1, the J gene TRBJ2-5, with D perhaps assigned TRBD1 or TRBD2 (5 bases each). CDR3 length equals 14 residues. Germline V gene lookup returns CDR1 SGHRS and CDR2 YFSETQ. V lost 0 bases to trimming and J lost 4 bases, with 10 bases between them. CDR3: CASSLGGVGETQYF. CDR3 DNA sequence: TGCGCCAGCAGCTTGGGAGGGGTAGGAGAGACCCAGTACTTC.

This clonotype was seen only a few times. V and J are TRBV29-1 and TRBJ2-1, with 10 bases aligning to TRBD1. The V segment lost 0 bases and the J segment 6 bases; nucleotides outside the gene matches: 8. CDR3 size: 16 residues. Germline CDR1 SQVTM, CDR2 ANQGSEA. The CDR3 region is CSVEDPTGGAVNEQFF. DNA of the CDR3: TGCAGCGTTGAAGATCCGACAGGGGGCGCTGTCAATGAGCAGTTCTTC.

This clonotype was counted between two and nine times. The J gene is TRBJ2-5, the V gene TRBV7-2; D gene uncertain. There are 13 residues in the CDR3. CDR1 is SGHTA, CDR2 FQGNSA, per germline. The V end was cut by 5 bases, the J end by 2 bases, with 9 bases between. The CDR3, as DNA: TGTGCCAGCAGCACGCTATCACAAGAGACCCAGTACTTC. It translates to CASSTLSQETQYF.

J is TRBJ2-2 and V is TRBV2, with D perhaps matching TRBD2 (5 bases). The CDR3 covers 15 residues. Between the trimmed V and J ends, which lost 2 bases and 6 bases, there was a span of 13 bases. Germline loops: CDR1 SNHLY, CDR2 FYNNEI. The CDR3 here is CASSELAAMAGELFF. The CDR3 DNA follows: TGTGCCAGCAGTGAACTAGCCGCCATGGCCGGGGAGCTGTTTTTT. The variable domain in full, completed from reference TRBV2 and TRBJ2-2, reads EPEVTQTPSHQVTQMGQEVILRCVPISNHLYFYWYRQILGQKVEFLVSFYNNEISEKSEIFDDQFSVERPDGSNFTLKIRSTKLEDSAMYFCASSELAAMAGELFFGEGSRLTVL.

This clonotype has a count of ten or more. This chain uses TRBV5-6 with TRBJ2-3, with D possibly called TRBD1 or TRBD2 (6 bases each). Per the germline V gene, CDR1 is SGHDT and CDR2 is YYEEEE. This CDR3 has 13 residues. Trimming stripped 6 bases from V and 5 bases from J, with 13 bases between. CDR3 residues: CASNPGAIDTQYF. DNA of the CDR3: TGTGCCAGCAACCCGGGGGCCATAGATACGCAGTATTTT.

The rearrangement uses TRBV30 and TRBJ2-7, with D perhaps TRBD1 (6 bases). V shed 8 bases and J shed 2 bases, with 10 bases lying between them. The CDR3 is 11 amino acids. Looked up from germline, CDR1 is GTSNPN and CDR2 is SVGIG (reference sequence). This chain's CDR3 is CASGTTYEQYF. The CDR3 DNA follows: TGTGCCAGTGGGACAACCTACGAGCAGTACTTC.

This clonotype showed up just a few times. CDR3 region: CASSLSGTGAQETQYF. CDR3 DNA sequence: TGCGCCAGCAGCTTGTCCGGGACAGGGGCGCAAGAGACCCAGTACTTC. This chain connects TRBV5-1 to TRBJ2-5, with 10 bases fitting TRBD1. CDR1 is SGHRS, CDR2 YFSETQ, per germline. V lost 1 base and J lost 2; bases outside the gene matches: 5. The CDR3 length is 16 residues.

In this sample, this clonotype turned up once. A much larger clone sits a single nucleotide away, making a read error possible. This sequence joins TRBV5-1 and TRBJ2-1, with D possibly TRBD2 on 6 matching bases. The CDR3 totals 14 residues. Germline values: CDR1 SGHRS, CDR2 YFSETQ. This chain's CDR3 is CASSGTSSYNEQSF. In DNA, the CDR3 is TGCGCCAGCAGCGGTACTAGCTCCTACAATGAGCAGTCCTTC.

This clonotype occurred many times. The V gene is TRBV29-1, the J gene TRBJ1-5; no reliable D call. This CDR3 spans 13 amino acids. Trimming removed 6 bases from V and 0 bases from J, with 9 bases in between. Germline V CDR1 and CDR2: SQVTM, ANQGSEA. The CDR3 loop reads CSVAGASNQPQHF. The CDR3, as DNA: TGCAGCGTGGCCGGAGCTAGCAATCAGCCCCAGCATTTT.

This clonotype was seen only a few times. The rearrangement uses TRBV24-1 and TRBJ2-3; D uncertain. The V end was cut by 3 bases, the J end by 3 bases, with 9 bases between. CDR3 size: 14 residues. Germline values: CDR1 KGHDR, CDR2 SFDVKD. CDR3 protein: CATSDPVGTDTQYF. In DNA form, the CDR3 reads TGTGCCACCAGTGATCCCGTCGGGACAGATACGCAGTATTTT.

This sequence joins TRBV2 and TRBJ2-1; D unclear. The CDR3 length is 11 residues. V gave up 6 bases and J gave up 10 bases, with 10 bases separating them. CDR1 and CDR2 from the germline V gene are SNHLY and FYNNEI. This CDR3 is CASSYDKEQFF. CDR3 coding DNA: TGTGCCAGCAGCTACGATAAAGAGCAGTTCTTC.

Only a few counts were recorded for this clonotype. The chain employs TRBV15 and TRBJ2-1; D is possibly TRBD2 (6 bases). The CDR3 length is 14 residues. Deletions cut 1 base from V and 10 bases from J, with 14 bases between. Per germline, CDR1 LNHNV and CDR2 YYDKDF (reference sequence). The CDR3 reads CATSRVGLSGEQFF. CDR3 coding DNA: TGTGCCACCAGCAGAGTGGGACTCTCAGGGGAGCAGTTCTTC. The whole variable domain, remainder taken from reference TRBV15 and TRBJ2-1, is DAMVIQNPRYQVTQFGKPVTLSCSQTLNHNVMYWYQQKSSQAPKLLFHYYDKDFNNEADTPDNFQSRRPNTSFCFLDIRSPGLGDTAMYLCATSRVGLSGEQFFGPGTRLTVL.

The DNA of the CDR3 is TGTGCCAGCAGCAGGCAAGGCCTCAAAAACATTCAGTACTTC. Residues: CASSRQGLKNIQYF. V and J are TRBV14 and TRBJ2-4; D not certain. Germline V CDR1 and CDR2: SGHDN, FVKESK. Between the trimmed V and J ends, which lost 5 bases and 3 bases, there was a span of 11 bases. The CDR3 is 14 residues long.

This sequence joins TRBV9 and TRBJ2-3, with 10 bases that match TRBD1. J was trimmed by 4 bases and V by 0 bases; bases with no gene match: 14. The V gene's germline CDR1 is SGDLS and CDR2 YYNGEE. The CDR3 has 19 amino acids. The CDR3 DNA is TGTGCCAGCAGCGTAGCGTTCTCGGGACAGGGGCATCGCGCAGATACGCAGTATTTT. It encodes CASSVAFSGQGHRADTQYF.

This clonotype was counted a few times. The J gene is TRBJ2-1, the V gene TRBV7-2, with a weak D call TRBD1 (6 bases). The CDR3 has 16 residues. The V end lost 0 bases, the J end lost 8 bases, and 17 bases lay between the germline ends. CDR1 and CDR2 from the germline V gene are SGHTA and FQGNSA. CDR3 nucleotides: TGTGCCAGCAGCTTAGCTTTCCTAGGGGGTGTCGATGAGCAGTTCTTC. Translation: CASSLAFLGGVDEQFF. Full variable domain (remainder filled in from reference TRBV7-2 and TRBJ2-1): GAGVSQSPSNKVTEKGKDVELRCDPISGHTALYWYRQSLGQGLEFLIYFQGNSAPDKSGLPSDRFSAERTGGSVSTLTIQRTQQEDSAVYLCASSLAFLGGVDEQFFGPGTRLTVL.

The DNA for the CDR3 is TGTGCCAGCAGTTCCGGGATCACAGGGAGTCGTCAAAAACTGTTTTTT. Its protein is CASSSGITGSRQKLFF. The chain joins TRBV6-2 or TRBV6-3 to TRBJ1-4, with TRBD1 as a possible D gene (6 bases). Deletions cut 4 bases from V and 9 bases from J, with 21 bases between. Germline V gives CDR1 MNHEY, CDR2 SVGEGT. The CDR3 length is 16 residues.

The chain has TRBV12-3 or TRBV12-4 and TRBJ1-4, with 9 bases fitting TRBD1. The V and J ends lost 5 bases and 10 bases, in that order; junction bases with no gene match: 8. CDR3 length equals 14 residues. CDR3 sequence reads: CASSPTGTGLKLFF. CDR3 sequence (DNA): TGTGCCAGCAGTCCAACCGGGACAGGGCTAAAACTGTTTTTT.

The chain recombines TRBV28 with TRBJ2-1, with 7 nucleotides matching TRBD2. CDR1 and CDR2 (germline): MDHEN, SYDVKM. Trimming removed 4 bases from V and 2 bases from J; junction bases left unmatched: 5. The CDR3 runs to 15 residues. CDR3 sequence reads: CASSSQRGAYNEQFF. CDR3 nucleotides: TGTGCCAGCAGTTCGCAGCGGGGCGCCTACAATGAGCAGTTCTTC. The full variable domain, with the rest looked up from reference TRBV28 and TRBJ2-1, is DVKVTQSSRYLVKRTGEKVFLECVQDMDHENMFWYRQDPGLGLRLIYFSYDVKMKEKGDIPEGYSVSREKKERFSLILESASTNQTSMYLCASSSQRGAYNEQFFGPGTRLTVL.

About this clonotype: This may be a read error, as it is one base from a much larger clone. The rearrangement uses TRBV5-1 and TRBJ2-7; D is possibly TRBD1 (5 bases). In germline, CDR1 is SGHRS, CDR2 YFSETQ. This CDR3 is 16 amino acids long. Trimming removed 4 bases at V and 5 bases at J, with 22 bases between. The CDR3 bases are TGCGCCAGCAGCCTTGGGGTGACAGTGGGCCCTAACGAGCAGTACTTC. Encoded protein: CASSLGVTVGPNEQYF. Based on the CDR3 plus reference TRBV5-1 and TRBJ2-7, the full variable domain is KAGVTQTPRYLIKTRGQQVTLSCSPISGHRSVSWYQQTPGQGLQFLFEYFSETQRNKGNFPGRFSGRQFSNSRSEMNVSTLELGDSALYLCASSLGVTVGPNEQYFGPGTRLTVT.

The V and J genes are TRBV5-1 and TRBJ2-1, with TRBD2 matching over 8 bases. The length of the CDR3 is 15 residues. The germline CDR1 and CDR2 sequences are SGHRS and YFSETQ. The V and J ends lost 2 bases and 8 bases, in that order; junction bases with no gene match: 9. The CDR3 spells CASSFSSGVRDEQFF. In nucleotides, the CDR3 is TGCGCCAGCAGCTTTAGTAGCGGGGTCAGGGATGAGCAGTTCTTC.

The CDR3 here is CASSKGTRRNSPLHF. CDR3 sequence (DNA): TGTGCCAGCAGCAAAGGGACGAGAAGAAATTCACCCCTCCACTTT. V is TRBV21-1 and J is TRBJ1-6. TRBV21-1 is a listed pseudogene. CDR3 size: 15 residues.

This clonotype was counted many times. The CDR3: CASSLAGEAVQETQYF. In DNA form, the CDR3 reads TGTGCCAGCAGCTTAGCTGGTGAGGCAGTACAAGAGACCCAGTACTTC. The J gene is TRBJ2-5, the V gene TRBV7-9, with D uncertain. Germline loops: CDR1 SEHNR, CDR2 FQNEAQ (reference sequence). The V end lost 0 bases, the J end lost 2 bases, and 13 bases lay between the germline ends. The CDR3 has 16 amino acids.

This clonotype was counted only a few times. This chain joins TRBV12-3 or TRBV12-4 and TRBJ2-1; D is possibly TRBD1 (5 bases). This CDR3 region has 12 residues. Trimming pared 6 bases from V and 5 bases from J, leaving 8 bases between. CDR3 sequence reads: CASRQQDNEQFF. In nucleotides, the CDR3 is TGTGCCAGCAGGCAACAGGACAATGAGCAGTTCTTC.

The chain uses TRBV12-3 or TRBV12-4 and TRBJ1-4; D perhaps matches TRBD1 (5 bases). Trimming removed 5 bases from V and 7 bases from J, with 14 bases in between. The CDR3 is 14 residues long. The CDR3 spells CASSTGGPSEKLFF. As DNA, the CDR3 is TGTGCCAGCAGTACAGGAGGACCGAGTGAAAAACTGTTTTTT.